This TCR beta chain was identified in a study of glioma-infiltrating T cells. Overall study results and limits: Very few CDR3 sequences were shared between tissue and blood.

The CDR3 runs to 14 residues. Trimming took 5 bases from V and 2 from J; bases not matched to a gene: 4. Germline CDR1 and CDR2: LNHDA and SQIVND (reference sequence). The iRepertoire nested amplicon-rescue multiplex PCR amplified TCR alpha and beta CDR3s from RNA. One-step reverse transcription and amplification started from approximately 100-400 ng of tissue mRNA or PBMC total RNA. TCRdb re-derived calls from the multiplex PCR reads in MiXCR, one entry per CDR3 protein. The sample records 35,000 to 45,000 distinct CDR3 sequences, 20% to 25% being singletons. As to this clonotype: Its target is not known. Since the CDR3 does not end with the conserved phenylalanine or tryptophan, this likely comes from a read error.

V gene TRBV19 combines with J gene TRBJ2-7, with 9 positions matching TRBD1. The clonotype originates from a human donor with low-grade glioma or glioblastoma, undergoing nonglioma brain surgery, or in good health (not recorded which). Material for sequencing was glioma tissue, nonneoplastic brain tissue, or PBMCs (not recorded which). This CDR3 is CASSAGTGTYEQYL. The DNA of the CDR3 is TGTGCCAGTAGTGCCGGGACAGGGACCTACGAGCAGTACTTA.